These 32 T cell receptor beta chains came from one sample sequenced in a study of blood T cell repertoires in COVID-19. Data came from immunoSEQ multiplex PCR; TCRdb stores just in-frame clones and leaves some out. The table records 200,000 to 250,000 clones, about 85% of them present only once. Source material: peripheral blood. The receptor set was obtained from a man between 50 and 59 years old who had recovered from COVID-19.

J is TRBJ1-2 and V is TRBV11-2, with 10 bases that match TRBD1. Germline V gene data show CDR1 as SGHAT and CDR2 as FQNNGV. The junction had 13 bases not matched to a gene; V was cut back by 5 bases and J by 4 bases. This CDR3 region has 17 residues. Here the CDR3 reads CASSPRQGALIPYGYTF. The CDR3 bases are TGTGCCAGCAGCCCAAGACAGGGGGCCCTGATTCCCTATGGCTACACCTTC. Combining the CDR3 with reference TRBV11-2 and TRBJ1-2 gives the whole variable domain EAGVAQSPRYKIIEKRQSVAFWCNPISGHATLYWYQQILGQGPKLLIQFQNNGVVDDSQLPKDRFSAERLKGVDSTLKIQPAKLEDSAVYLCASSPRQGALIPYGYTFGSGTRLTVV.

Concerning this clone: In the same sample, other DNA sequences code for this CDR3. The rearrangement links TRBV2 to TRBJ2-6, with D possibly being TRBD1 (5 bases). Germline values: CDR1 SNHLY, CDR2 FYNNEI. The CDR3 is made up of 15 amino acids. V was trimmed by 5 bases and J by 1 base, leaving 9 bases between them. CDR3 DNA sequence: TGTGCCAGCAGTCTTCAGGGATCTGGGGCCAACGTCCTGACTTTC. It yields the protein CASSLQGSGANVLTF.

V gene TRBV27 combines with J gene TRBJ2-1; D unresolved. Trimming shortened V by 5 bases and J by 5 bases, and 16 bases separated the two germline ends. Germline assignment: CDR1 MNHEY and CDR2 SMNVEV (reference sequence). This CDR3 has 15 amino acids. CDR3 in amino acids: CASSPLGLKNNEQFF. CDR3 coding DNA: TGTGCCAGCAGTCCCCTGGGCCTTAAAAACAATGAGCAGTTCTTC.

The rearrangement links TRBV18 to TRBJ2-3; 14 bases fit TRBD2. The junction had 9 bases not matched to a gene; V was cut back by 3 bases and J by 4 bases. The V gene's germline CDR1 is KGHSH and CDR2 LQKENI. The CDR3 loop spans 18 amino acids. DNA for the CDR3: TGTGCCAGCTCACCTCTGCCCGGGACTAGCGGGAGATCAGATACGCAGTATTTT. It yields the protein CASSPLPGTSGRSDTQYF.

The CDR3 region has the DNA TGTGCCAGCAGTTACTCCCCCCAGCGGGAGTTTGAGCAGTACTTC. This translates into CASSYSPQREFEQYF. J is TRBJ2-7 and V is TRBV6-5; the match to TRBD2 covers 8 bases. Per the germline V gene, CDR1 is MNHEY and CDR2 is SVGAGI. Trimming removed 0 bases from V and 7 bases from J; junction bases left unmatched: 8. The CDR3 loop spans 15 amino acids.

CDR3 residues: CASSLRQGAKTQYF. CDR3 bases: TGTGCCAGCAGCCTACGACAGGGGGCGAAGACCCAGTACTTC. This chain connects TRBV3-1 (or the pseudogene TRBV3-2) to TRBJ2-5, with 10 bases lining up with TRBD1. CDR1 LGHDT and CDR2 YNNKEL come from the germline V gene (reference sequence). Trimming removed 4 bases from V and 6 bases from J; junction bases left unmatched: 5. The CDR3 has 14 residues.

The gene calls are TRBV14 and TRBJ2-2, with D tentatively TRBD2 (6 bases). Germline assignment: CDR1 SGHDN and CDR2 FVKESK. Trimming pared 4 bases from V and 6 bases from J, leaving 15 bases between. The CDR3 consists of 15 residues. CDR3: CASSLSGFFAGELFF. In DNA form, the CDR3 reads TGTGCCAGCAGCCTAAGCGGGTTTTTCGCCGGGGAGCTGTTTTTT.

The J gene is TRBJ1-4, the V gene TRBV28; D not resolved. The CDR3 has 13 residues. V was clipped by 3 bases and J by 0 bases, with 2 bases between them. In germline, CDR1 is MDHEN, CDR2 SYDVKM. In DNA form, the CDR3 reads TGTGCCAGCAGTTTCGCAACTAATGAAAAACTGTTTTTT. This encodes CASSFATNEKLFF.

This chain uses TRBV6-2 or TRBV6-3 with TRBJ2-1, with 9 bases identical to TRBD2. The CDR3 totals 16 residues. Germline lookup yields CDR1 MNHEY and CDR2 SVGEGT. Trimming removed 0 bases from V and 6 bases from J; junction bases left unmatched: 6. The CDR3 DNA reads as TGTGCCAGCAGTTACTCGCGGGAGGGGGAGCGCAATGAGCAGTTCTTC. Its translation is CASSYSREGERNEQFF.

The CDR3 spells CASSLDRDEQYF. DNA for the CDR3: TGCGCCAGCAGCTTGGACAGGGACGAGCAGTACTTC. This sequence joins TRBV5-1 and TRBJ2-7; D is possibly TRBD1 (6 bases). V lost 0 bases, J lost 5 bases, and 6 bases lay in between. Germline CDR1 is SGHRS and CDR2 is YFSETQ. The CDR3 loop spans 12 amino acids.

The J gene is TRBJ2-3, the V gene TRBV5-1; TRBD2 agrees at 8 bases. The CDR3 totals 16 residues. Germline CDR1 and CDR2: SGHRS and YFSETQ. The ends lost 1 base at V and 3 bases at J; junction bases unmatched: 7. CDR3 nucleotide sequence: TGCGCCAGCAGCTTGTTCGGGAGGGCCGGGACAGATACGCAGTATTTT. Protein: CASSLFGRAGTDTQYF.

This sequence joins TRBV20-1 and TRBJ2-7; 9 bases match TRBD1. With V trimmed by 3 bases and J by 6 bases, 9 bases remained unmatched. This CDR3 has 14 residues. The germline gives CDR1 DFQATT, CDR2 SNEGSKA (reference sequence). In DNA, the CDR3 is TGCAGTGCTAGTCCCGGGACAGGGATCGTCGAGCAGTACTTC. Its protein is CSASPGTGIVEQYF.

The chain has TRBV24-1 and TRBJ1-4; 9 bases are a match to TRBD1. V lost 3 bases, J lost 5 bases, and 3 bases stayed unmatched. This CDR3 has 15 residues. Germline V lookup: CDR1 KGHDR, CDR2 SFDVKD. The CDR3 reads CATSDRGTGNEKLFF. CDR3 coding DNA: TGTGCCACCAGTGATCGCGGGACAGGGAATGAAAAACTGTTTTTT.

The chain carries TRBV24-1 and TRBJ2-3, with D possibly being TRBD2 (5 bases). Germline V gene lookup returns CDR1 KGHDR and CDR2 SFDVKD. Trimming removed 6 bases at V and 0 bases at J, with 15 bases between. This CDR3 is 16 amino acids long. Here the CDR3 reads CATSSKRFPSTDTQYF. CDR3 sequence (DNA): TGTGCCACCAGTAGTAAGCGGTTCCCCAGCACAGATACGCAGTATTTT.

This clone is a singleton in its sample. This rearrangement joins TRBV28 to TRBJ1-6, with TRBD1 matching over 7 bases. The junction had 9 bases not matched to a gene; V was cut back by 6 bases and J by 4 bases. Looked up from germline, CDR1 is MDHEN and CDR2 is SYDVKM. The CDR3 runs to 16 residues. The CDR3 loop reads CASSSPGQLYNSPLHF. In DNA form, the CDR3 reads TGTGCCAGCAGCTCACCGGGACAGCTATATAATTCACCCCTCCACTTT.

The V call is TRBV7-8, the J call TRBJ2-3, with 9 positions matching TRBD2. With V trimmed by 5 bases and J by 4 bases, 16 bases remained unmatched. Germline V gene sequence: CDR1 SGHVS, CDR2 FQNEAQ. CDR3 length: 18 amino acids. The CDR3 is CASSPGRGSGRKADTQYF. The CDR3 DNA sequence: TGTGCCAGCAGCCCCGGGAGGGGGAGCGGGAGGAAAGCAGATACGCAGTATTTT.

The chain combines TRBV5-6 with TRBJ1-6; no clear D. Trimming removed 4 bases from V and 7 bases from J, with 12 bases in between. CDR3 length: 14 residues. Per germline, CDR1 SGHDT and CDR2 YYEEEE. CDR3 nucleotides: TGTGCCAGCAGCCCAGAACACGTAAATTCACCCCTCCACTTT. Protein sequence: CASSPEHVNSPLHF.

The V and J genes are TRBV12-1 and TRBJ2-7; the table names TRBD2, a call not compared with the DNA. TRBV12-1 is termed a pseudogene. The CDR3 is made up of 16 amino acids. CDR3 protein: CASSFCGLAGSYEQYF. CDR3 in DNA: TGTGCCAGCAGCTTTTGTGGACTAGCGGGCTCCTACGAGCAGTACTTC.

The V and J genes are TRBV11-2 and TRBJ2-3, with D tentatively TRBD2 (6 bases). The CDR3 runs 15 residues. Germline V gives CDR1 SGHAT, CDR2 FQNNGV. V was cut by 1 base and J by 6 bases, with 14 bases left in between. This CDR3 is CASSLAALASDTQYF. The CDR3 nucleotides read TGTGCCAGCAGCTTAGCGGCACTAGCCTCGGATACGCAGTATTTT.

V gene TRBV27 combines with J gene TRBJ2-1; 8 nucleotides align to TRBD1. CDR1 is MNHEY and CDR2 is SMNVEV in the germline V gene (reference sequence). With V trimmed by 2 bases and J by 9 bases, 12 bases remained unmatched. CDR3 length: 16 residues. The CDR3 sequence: CASSLPPGQVNSEQFF. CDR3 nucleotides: TGTGCCAGCAGTTTACCCCCGGGACAGGTGAACAGTGAGCAGTTCTTC.

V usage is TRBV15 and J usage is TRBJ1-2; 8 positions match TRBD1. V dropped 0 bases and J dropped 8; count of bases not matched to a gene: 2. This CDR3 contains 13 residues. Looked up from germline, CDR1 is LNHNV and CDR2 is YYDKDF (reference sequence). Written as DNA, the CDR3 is TGTGCCACCAGCAGAGATCGGACAGGGGGCTACACCTTC. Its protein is CATSRDRTGGYTF. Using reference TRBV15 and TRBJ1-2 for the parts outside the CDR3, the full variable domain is DAMVIQNPRYQVTQFGKPVTLSCSQTLNHNVMYWYQQKSSQAPKLLFHYYDKDFNNEADTPDNFQSRRPNTSFCFLDIRSPGLGDTAMYLCATSRDRTGGYTFGSGTRLTVV.

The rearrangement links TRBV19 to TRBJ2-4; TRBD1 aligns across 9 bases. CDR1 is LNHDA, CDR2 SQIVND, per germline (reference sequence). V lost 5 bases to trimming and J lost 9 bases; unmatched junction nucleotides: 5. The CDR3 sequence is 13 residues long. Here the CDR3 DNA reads TGTGCCAGTAGTTCGACGACAGGGGGCATTCAGTACTTC. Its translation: CASSSTTGGIQYF.

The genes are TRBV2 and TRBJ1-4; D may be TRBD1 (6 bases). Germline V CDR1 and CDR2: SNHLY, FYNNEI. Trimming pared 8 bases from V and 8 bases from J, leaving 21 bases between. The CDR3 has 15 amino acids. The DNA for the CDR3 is TGTGCCAGCGGTCCAATCGACAGGACCAACGAAAAACTGTTTTTT. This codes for CASGPIDRTNEKLFF.

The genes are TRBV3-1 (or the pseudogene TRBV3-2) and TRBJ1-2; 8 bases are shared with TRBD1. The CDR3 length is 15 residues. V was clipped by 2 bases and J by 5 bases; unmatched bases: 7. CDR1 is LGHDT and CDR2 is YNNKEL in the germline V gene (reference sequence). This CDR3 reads CASSQTFRTGYGYTF. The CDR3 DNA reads TGTGCCAGCAGCCAAACCTTCCGGACAGGGTATGGCTACACCTTC.

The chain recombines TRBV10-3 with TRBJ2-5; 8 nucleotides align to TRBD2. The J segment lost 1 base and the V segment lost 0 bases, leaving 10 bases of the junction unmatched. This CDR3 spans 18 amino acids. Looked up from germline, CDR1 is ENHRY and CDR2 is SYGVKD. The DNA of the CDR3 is TGTGCCATCAGTGAGTCTGGGGCTAGCGGGCGCCTCCAAGAGACCCAGTACTTC. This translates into CAISESGASGRLQETQYF.

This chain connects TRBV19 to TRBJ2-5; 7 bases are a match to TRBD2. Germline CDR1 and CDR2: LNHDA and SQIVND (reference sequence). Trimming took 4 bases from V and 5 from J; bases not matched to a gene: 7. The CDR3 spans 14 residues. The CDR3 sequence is CASSTGRARETQYF. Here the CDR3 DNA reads TGTGCCAGTAGTACAGGGAGGGCGCGGGAGACCCAGTACTTC.

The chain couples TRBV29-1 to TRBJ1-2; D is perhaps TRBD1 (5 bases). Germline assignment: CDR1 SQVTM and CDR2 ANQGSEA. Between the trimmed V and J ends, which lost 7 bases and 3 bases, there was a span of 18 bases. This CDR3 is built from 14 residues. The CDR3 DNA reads TGCAGCGGTATCCTCGACGGGGGACACTATGGCTACACCTTC. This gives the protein CSGILDGGHYGYTF. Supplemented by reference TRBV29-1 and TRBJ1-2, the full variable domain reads SAVISQKPSRDICQRGTSLTIQCQVDSQVTMMFWYRQQPGQSLTLIATANQGSEATYESGFVIDKFPISRPNLTFSTLTVSNMSPEDSSIYLCSGILDGGHYGYTFGSGTRLTVV.

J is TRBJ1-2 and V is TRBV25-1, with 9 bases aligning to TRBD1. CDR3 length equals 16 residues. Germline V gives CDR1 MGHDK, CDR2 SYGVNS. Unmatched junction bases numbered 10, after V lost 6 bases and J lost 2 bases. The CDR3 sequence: CASRDTRDRANYGYTF. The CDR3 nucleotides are TGTGCCAGCAGGGATACTCGGGACAGGGCAAACTATGGCTACACCTTC.

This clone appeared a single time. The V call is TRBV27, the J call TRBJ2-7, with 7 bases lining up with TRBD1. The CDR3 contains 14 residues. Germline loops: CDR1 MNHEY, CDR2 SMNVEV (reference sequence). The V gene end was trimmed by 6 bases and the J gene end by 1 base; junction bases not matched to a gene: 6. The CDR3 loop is CASSRQGWSYEQYF. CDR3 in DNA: TGTGCCAGCAGCCGACAGGGTTGGTCCTACGAGCAGTACTTC.

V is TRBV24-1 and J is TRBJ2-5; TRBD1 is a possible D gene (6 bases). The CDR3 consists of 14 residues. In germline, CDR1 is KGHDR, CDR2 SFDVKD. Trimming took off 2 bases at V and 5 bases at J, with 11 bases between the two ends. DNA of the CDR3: TGTGCCACCAGTGATTCTTCAGGGGTGGAGACCCAGTACTTC. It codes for CATSDSSGVETQYF.

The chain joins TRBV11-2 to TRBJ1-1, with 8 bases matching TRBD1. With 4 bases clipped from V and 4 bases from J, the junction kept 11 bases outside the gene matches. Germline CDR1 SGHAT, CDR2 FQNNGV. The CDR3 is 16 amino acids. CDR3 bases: TGTGCCAGCAGCTGGTCGGACAGGGTCGGAGGCACTGAAGCTTTCTTT. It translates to CASSWSDRVGGTEAFF.

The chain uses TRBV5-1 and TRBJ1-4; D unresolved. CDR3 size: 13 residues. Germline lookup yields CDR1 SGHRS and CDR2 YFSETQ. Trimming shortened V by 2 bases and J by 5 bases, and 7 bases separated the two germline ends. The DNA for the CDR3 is TGCGCCAGCAGCTTTTCAGTAAATGAAAAACTGTTTTTT. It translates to CASSFSVNEKLFF. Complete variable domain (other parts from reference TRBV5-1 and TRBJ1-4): KAGVTQTPRYLIKTRGQQVTLSCSPISGHRSVSWYQQTPGQGLQFLFEYFSETQRNKGNFPGRFSGRQFSNSRSEMNVSTLELGDSALYLCASSFSVNEKLFFGSGTQLSVL.